These 23 T cell receptor beta chains were sequenced from one sample in a study of T cell repertoires in cytomegalovirus infection (dated by TCRdb to about 2019). These receptors' antigens are unknown. According to the study, the label for this sample's treatment or condition signals: in vitro stimulation with specific CMV peptide epitopes to enrich CMV-specific T cells. The data were produced on an Illumina HiSeq 1500. Clones were called with MiXCR by TCRdb after fastp trimmed the public reads at Q25, and only in-frame beta chains were retained. Rows are unified per CDR3 protein, each entry keeping the most common DNA and genes. This sample has some 480,000 distinct CDR3 sequences in its table, and around a third of those were observed once. The top ten hold 15% to 20% of the sample. Specimen: cultured PBMCs, collected from culture after CMV antigen stimulation. Receptors were obtained from a human donor in good health (CMV status not recorded). Some clones in this sample may be carry-over from other donors' samples.

The chain has TRBV4-1 and TRBJ1-1, with D unresolved. The CDR3 is 14 amino acids. The V gene lost 1 base and the J gene lost 1 base, with 7 bases spanning the gap. Germline V gene sequence: CDR1 MGHRA, CDR2 YSYEKL. In DNA, the CDR3 is TGCGCCAGCAGCCAAGTATCCAGGAACACTGAAGCTTTCTTT. It is translated as CASSQVSRNTEAFF.

The V call is TRBV3-1, the J call TRBJ2-5; 13 bases match TRBD2. The V gene's germline CDR1 is LGHDT and CDR2 YNNKEL (reference sequence). Trimming took 0 bases from V and 5 from J; bases not matched to a gene: 6. The CDR3 spans 17 residues. CDR3 DNA sequence: TGTGCCAGCAGCCAAGATCGGACTAGCGGGAGCTATGAGACCCAGTACTTC. Encoded protein: CASSQDRTSGSYETQYF.

This clonotype appeared a few times. The V and J genes are TRBV7-2 and TRBJ2-2, with D possibly being TRBD2 (5 bases). The CDR3 contains 15 residues. Germline CDR1 reads SGHTA; CDR2 reads FQGNSA. Trimming removed 3 bases from V and 8 bases from J, with 16 bases in between. The CDR3 is CASSFWTPGRGELFF. In nucleotides, the CDR3 is TGTGCCAGCAGCTTTTGGACCCCGGGGAGAGGGGAGCTGTTTTTT.

The chain joins TRBV9 to TRBJ2-3; no firm D call. The germline CDR1 and CDR2 sequences are SGDLS and YYNGEE. The CDR3 totals 14 residues. V lost 4 bases and J lost 2, with 11 bases in between. Here the CDR3 reads CASSSPLVTDTQYF. Here the CDR3 DNA reads TGTGCCAGCAGCTCCCCCCTGGTCACAGATACGCAGTATTTT. The entire variable domain, with the rest obtained from reference TRBV9 and TRBJ2-3, is as follows: DSGVTQTPKHLITATGQRVTLRCSPRSGDLSVYWYQQSLDQGLQFLIQYYNGEERAKGNILERFSAQQFPDLHSELNLSSLELGDSALYFCASSSPLVTDTQYFGPGTRLTVL.

This chain links TRBV28 with TRBJ1-1; 9 bases line up with TRBD1. This CDR3 contains 15 residues. The germline CDR1 and CDR2 sequences are MDHEN and SYDVKM. The trim removed 6 bases at V and 3 bases at J, leaving 8 bases unmatched. Written as DNA, the CDR3 is TGTGCCAGCAGGCAGAACCGGGACAGGGACACTGAAGCTTTCTTT. The encoded protein is CASRQNRDRDTEAFF.

The chain has TRBV6-2 or TRBV6-3 and TRBJ2-3; the D gene is possibly TRBD2 (6 bases). This CDR3 is 16 amino acids long. Germline assignment: CDR1 MNHEY and CDR2 SVGEGT. Trimming pared 0 bases from V and 3 bases from J, leaving 13 bases between. This CDR3 reads CASSYSFAGRTDTQYF. CDR3 DNA sequence: TGTGCCAGCAGTTACTCGTTCGCAGGGAGGACAGATACGCAGTATTTT.

V gene TRBV29-1 combines with J gene TRBJ2-1; 7 bases map to TRBD1. The germline gives CDR1 SQVTM, CDR2 ANQGSEA. Germline trimming cut 4 bases from V and 4 bases from J; bases unmatched to any gene: 10. CDR3 length equals 15 residues. CDR3: CSVGGGQGVYNEQFF. CDR3 DNA sequence: TGCAGCGTTGGAGGTGGGCAGGGGGTTTACAATGAGCAGTTCTTC.

The rearrangement links TRBV6-2 or TRBV6-3 to TRBJ1-5, with 9 bases lining up with TRBD1. This CDR3 region has 12 residues. After removal of 7 bases from V and 6 bases from J, the junction contained 1 base not matched to a gene. From germline, CDR1 is MNHEY and CDR2 SVGEGT. This chain's CDR3 is CASKQGAQPQHF. CDR3 coding DNA: TGTGCCAGCAAACAGGGGGCTCAGCCCCAGCATTTT.

This chain links TRBV27 with TRBJ2-1; TRBD2 matches at 11 bases. V shed 7 bases and J 3 bases; nucleotides not matched to a gene: 8. The CDR3 runs to 16 residues. Germline V gene sequence: CDR1 MNHEY, CDR2 SMNVEV (reference sequence). CDR3 nucleotides: TGTGCCAGCAATGAAGCCGGGACTAGCGGCTACAATGAGCAGTTCTTC. It specifies CASNEAGTSGYNEQFF.

The chain couples TRBV6-6 to TRBJ2-1, with 7 bases aligning to TRBD1. Germline V lookup: CDR1 MNHNY, CDR2 SVGAGI (reference sequence). This CDR3 comprises 16 residues. J gave up 4 bases and V 3 bases, and 9 bases lay outside the gene matches. The CDR3 sequence: CASSYFPRQGYNEQFF. The DNA of the CDR3 is TGTGCCAGCAGTTATTTCCCCCGACAGGGTTACAATGAGCAGTTCTTC.

This rearrangement joins TRBV5-1 to TRBJ1-1; 7 bases are a match to TRBD1. The CDR3 covers 14 residues. Trimming removed 8 bases from V and 4 bases from J; junction bases left unmatched: 11. Germline V lookup: CDR1 SGHRS, CDR2 YFSETQ. DNA for the CDR3: TGCGCCAGTCGGATTACCGGGACAGCCACTGAAGCTTTCTTT. Protein: CASRITGTATEAFF.

This clonotype was seen only a few times. V gene TRBV10-3 combines with J gene TRBJ2-5, with D perhaps TRBD2 (6 bases). Trimming removed 8 bases at V and 5 bases at J, with 18 bases between. CDR3 length: 14 amino acids. Germline lookup yields CDR1 ENHRY and CDR2 SYGVKD. The CDR3 nucleotides are TGTGCCATCCGCGGAGGGGCTATTCCGGAGACCCAGTACTTC. Amino acids: CAIRGGAIPETQYF.

This clonotype occurred a few times. The rearrangement links TRBV6-4 to TRBJ2-1, with 9 bases that match TRBD2. V shed 7 bases, J shed 7 bases, and the junction held 11 bases outside the gene matches. From germline, CDR1 is MRHNA and CDR2 SNTAGT. This CDR3 comprises 15 residues. The CDR3 DNA sequence: TGTGCCAGCAAAGTCAGAGCGGGAGGAGAGAATGAGCAGTTCTTC. It yields the protein CASKVRAGGENEQFF.

The chain recombines TRBV6-2 or TRBV6-3 with TRBJ2-7; 13 bases line up with TRBD2. This CDR3 has 15 residues. Germline V lookup: CDR1 MNHEY, CDR2 SVGEGT. The V gene end was trimmed by 3 bases and the J gene end by 2 bases; junction bases not matched to a gene: 1. CDR3 in amino acids: CASSYGLAGAYEQYF. DNA of the CDR3: TGTGCCAGCAGTTATGGACTAGCGGGAGCCTACGAGCAGTACTTC.

V usage is TRBV6-2 or TRBV6-3 and J usage is TRBJ2-3, with unresolved D. In germline, CDR1 is MNHEY, CDR2 SVGEGT. Trimming pared 3 bases from V and 5 bases from J, leaving 6 bases between. The CDR3 spans 12 residues. This chain's CDR3 is CASSYSEDTQYF. The CDR3 coding sequence is TGTGCCAGCAGTTATTCGGAAGATACGCAGTATTTT.

This clonotype has a handful of counts. The genes are TRBV27 and TRBJ1-1; D is unresolved. This CDR3 comprises 14 residues. The germline V gene has CDR1 MNHEY and CDR2 SMNVEV (reference sequence). Trimming left V 5 bases short and J 2 bases short, with 12 bases between. CDR3 DNA: TGTGCCAGCAGTCCGCCCGGGATAAACACTGAAGCTTTCTTT. It translates to CASSPPGINTEAFF.

This clonotype has more than one count but fewer than ten. The chain carries TRBV12-3 or TRBV12-4 and TRBJ1-1, with D tentatively TRBD1 (6 bases). V dropped 8 bases and J dropped 7 bases, with 14 bases sitting between them. This CDR3 contains 12 residues. The CDR3 loop reads CASGRRGDEAFF. CDR3 in DNA: TGTGCCAGCGGACGCAGGGGTGATGAAGCTTTCTTT.

This clonotype came up a few times. The chain has TRBV6-2 or TRBV6-3 and TRBJ2-7, with a tentative D call TRBD2 (6 bases). Germline CDR1 is MNHEY and CDR2 is SVGEGT. CDR3 length: 14 amino acids. The ends were cut back, 8 bases at V and 2 bases at J, with 16 bases in the middle. CDR3 amino acids: CASRRDAMTYEQYF. Written as DNA, the CDR3 is TGTGCCAGCCGGCGGGACGCGATGACCTACGAGCAGTACTTC.

This clonotype was seen a handful of times. The V gene is TRBV4-1, the J gene TRBJ1-1; TRBD1 matches at 9 bases. The germline CDR1 and CDR2 sequences are MGHRA and YSYEKL. This CDR3 is 15 amino acids long. With 1 base clipped from V and 10 bases from J, the junction kept 10 bases outside the gene matches. CDR3 residues: CASSQVDRGTKGAFF. The CDR3 DNA is TGCGCCAGCAGCCAAGTGGACAGGGGTACGAAGGGAGCTTTCTTT.

This clonotype has just a few counts. The chain combines TRBV20-1 with TRBJ2-1, with D hard to call. Trimming cost V 5 bases and J 1 base, with 15 bases left between them. In germline, CDR1 is DFQATT, CDR2 SNEGSKA (reference sequence). The CDR3 contains 15 residues. Written as DNA, the CDR3 is TGCAGTGCTTTTGACCCCGATCGATCCTACAATGAGCAGTTCTTC. Its translation: CSAFDPDRSYNEQFF.

The chain uses TRBV20-1 and TRBJ1-1, with D unresolved. The CDR3 sequence is 13 residues long. Germline CDR1 is DFQATT and CDR2 is SNEGSKA (reference sequence). Trimming pared 1 base from V and 1 base from J, leaving 7 bases between. As DNA, the CDR3 is TGCAGTGCTAGAGTTCGAGGGAACACTGAAGCTTTCTTT. Encoded protein: CSARVRGNTEAFF.

This chain connects TRBV7-8 to TRBJ1-5, with 7 bases fitting TRBD1. This CDR3 is 15 amino acids long. The V segment lost 4 bases and the J segment 7 bases; nucleotides outside the gene matches: 10. The germline gives CDR1 SGHVS, CDR2 FQNEAQ. CDR3 amino acids: CASSSHTGEEQPQHF. CDR3 nucleotides: TGTGCCAGCAGCTCACACACAGGGGAGGAACAGCCCCAGCATTTT.

This clonotype came up a few times. The V call is TRBV7-2, the J call TRBJ1-3; D not certain. Per the germline V gene, CDR1 is SGHTA and CDR2 is FQGNSA. V was shortened by 5 bases and J by 3 bases, with 14 bases between the two germline ends. CDR3 length: 15 amino acids. The CDR3 DNA reads as TGTGCCAGCAGCCAAAGTCCGGGCCTTGGAAACACCATATATTTT. Protein: CASSQSPGLGNTIYF.